These 32 T cell receptor beta chains came from one sample sequenced in a study of cytomegalovirus exposure and HLA in healthy donors (dated by TCRdb to about 2017). The method behind the library was the immunoSEQ multiplex PCR assay. TCRdb re-hosts the immuneACCESS table, in-frame sequences only. Its copies lack some clones; in the studies checked, an unresolved V gene accounts for under half of them, and the cause for the rest is not known. Across this sample there are some 83,000 clones, with roughly 94% seen only once. Together, the top ten hold 2.5% to 3.5% of the sample. The sequenced sample consisted of PBMCs. The receptors were gathered from a woman younger than 30 in good health and CMV-seropositive.

This chain uses TRBV27 with TRBJ2-1, with D tentatively TRBD1 (6 bases). V was clipped by 4 bases and J by 9 bases, with 22 bases between them. The V gene's germline CDR1 is MNHEY and CDR2 SMNVEV (reference sequence). There are 16 residues in the CDR3. CDR3 amino acids: CASSSPRGLGRREQFF. CDR3 DNA: TGTGCCAGCAGTTCCCCGAGGGGGTTGGGTCGCCGTGAGCAGTTCTTC.

This clone was counted once. V is TRBV28 and J is TRBJ2-7; TRBD2 matches 10 bases. Per germline, CDR1 MDHEN and CDR2 SYDVKM. The length of the CDR3 is 15 residues. The trim removed 4 bases at V and 3 bases at J, leaving 6 bases unmatched. CDR3 nucleotides: TGTGCCAGCAGTTCATGGGCTAGCGGGGGCTACGAGCAGTACTTC. It codes for CASSSWASGGYEQYF.

CDR3 DNA sequence: TGTGCCAGCAGCCGCGGGACAGCGGACTACTACGAGCAGTACTTC. It specifies CASSRGTADYYEQYF. The chain couples TRBV14 to TRBJ2-7, with D perhaps matching TRBD1 (7 bases). The CDR3 totals 15 residues. Germline lookup yields CDR1 SGHDN and CDR2 FVKESK. V lost 4 bases and J 3 bases, leaving 16 bases between the germline ends.

The CDR3 loop reads CASSQHYRGDTEAFF. The CDR3 nucleotides read TGCGCCAGCAGCCAACATTACCGGGGAGACACTGAAGCTTTCTTT. This chain links TRBV4-3 with TRBJ1-1; D is undetermined. CDR3 length: 15 amino acids. The V end was cut by 2 bases, the J end by 3 bases, with 13 bases between. CDR1 and CDR2 from the germline V gene are LGHNA and YSLEER.

The gene calls are TRBV30 and TRBJ2-2; maybe TRBD1 (5 bases). This CDR3 has 14 amino acids. V lost 2 bases, J lost 4 bases, and 11 bases lay in between. CDR1 and CDR2 (germline): GTSNPN, SVGIG (reference sequence). As DNA, the CDR3 is TGTGCCTGGAGTACAGGAGTTCCCACCGGGGAGCTGTTTTTT. This codes for CAWSTGVPTGELFF.

This clone was detected a few times. The genes are TRBV2 and TRBJ1-2; TRBD1 matches 12 bases. Germline CDR1 SNHLY, CDR2 FYNNEI. V shed 8 bases and J 6 bases; nucleotides not matched to a gene: 10. The CDR3 sequence is 15 residues long. The CDR3 DNA reads TGTGCCAGCCGCTGGGACAGGGGGCGCGAGAATGGCTACACCTTC. Amino acid sequence: CASRWDRGRENGYTF.

The chain carries TRBV6-5 and TRBJ2-3; D perhaps matches TRBD2 (5 bases). Looked up from germline, CDR1 is MNHEY and CDR2 is SVGAGI. The CDR3 runs to 15 residues. V lost 2 bases and J 3 bases, leaving 12 bases between the germline ends. CDR3 nucleotide sequence: TGTGCCAGCAGTTACATGGAGCGGAAGACAGATACGCAGTATTTT. It translates to CASSYMERKTDTQYF.

This chain joins TRBV11-1 and TRBJ2-7; TRBD2 might be the D (7 bases). The CDR3 is 14 amino acids. Germline CDR1 reads SGHAT; CDR2 reads FQDESV (reference sequence). Trimming shortened V by 3 bases and J by 4 bases, and 13 bases separated the two germline ends. DNA for the CDR3: TGTGCCAGCAGCTTGCGGGGGCGTAGGTACGAGCAGTACTTC. Its protein product is CASSLRGRRYEQYF.

The chain recombines TRBV18 with TRBJ2-3, with 8 bases that match TRBD2. The germline V gene has CDR1 KGHSH and CDR2 LQKENI. Germline trimming cut 3 bases from V and 6 bases from J; bases unmatched to any gene: 17. This CDR3 is 18 amino acids long. The CDR3, as DNA: TGTGCCAGCTCACCCTCCGGAGGCCCTAGCGGGCTTTGGGATACGCAGTATTTT. Its protein product is CASSPSGGPSGLWDTQYF.

This chain connects TRBV5-1 to TRBJ2-5; 8 nucleotides align to TRBD2. V lost 3 bases, J lost 13 bases, and 14 bases stayed unmatched. The CDR3 loop spans 14 amino acids. Looked up from germline, CDR1 is SGHRS and CDR2 is YFSETQ. The CDR3 sequence is CASSSQRGMDPMYF. The CDR3 coding sequence is TGCGCCAGCAGCTCCCAGCGGGGGATGGACCCCATGTACTTC.

The chain is built from TRBV7-3 and TRBJ1-1; unclear D gene. V shed 5 bases and J shed 2 bases, with 21 bases lying between them. This CDR3 is built from 17 residues. The germline V gene encodes CDR1 SGHTA and CDR2 FQGTGA. The CDR3 protein is CASSANRRTGSNTEAFF. Written as DNA, the CDR3 is TGTGCCAGCAGCGCAAACAGACGAACGGGGTCCAACACTGAAGCTTTCTTT.

The sample holds one count of this clone. The rearrangement uses TRBV7-8 and TRBJ1-1, with 8 bases lining up with TRBD1. The junction had 7 bases not matched to a gene; V was cut back by 1 base and J by 0 bases. This CDR3 region has 17 residues. Looked up from germline, CDR1 is SGHVS and CDR2 is FQNEAQ. The CDR3 region has the DNA TGTGCCAGCAGCTTAGGTCGACAGGGGCGCTTGAACACTGAAGCTTTCTTT. Translated, it gives CASSLGRQGRLNTEAFF.

This rearrangement joins TRBV7-9 to TRBJ2-3; D not resolved. This CDR3 region has 14 residues. Germline loops: CDR1 SEHNR, CDR2 FQNEAQ (reference sequence). Trimming pared 0 bases from V and 2 bases from J, leaving 6 bases between. The CDR3 here is CASSLASDTDTQYF. CDR3 nucleotides: TGTGCCAGCAGCTTAGCGTCAGACACAGATACGCAGTATTTT.

The chain employs TRBV7-9 and TRBJ1-1, with 8 positions matching TRBD1. Germline V gene lookup returns CDR1 SEHNR and CDR2 FQNEAQ (reference sequence). This CDR3 has 14 residues. V lost 4 bases to trimming and J lost 4 bases; unmatched junction nucleotides: 5. The CDR3 region has the DNA TGTGCCAGCAGCTCAGCTACAGGGGGCACTGAAGCTTTCTTT. As protein: CASSSATGGTEAFF.

The chain couples TRBV10-3 to TRBJ2-3; a weak D match, TRBD1 (5 bases). The ends were cut back, 0 bases at V and 4 bases at J, with 17 bases in the middle. The length of the CDR3 is 17 residues. Germline lookup yields CDR1 ENHRY and CDR2 SYGVKD. CDR3 sequence: CAISESLGRRHPDTQYF. CDR3 bases: TGTGCCATCAGTGAGTCTCTGGGGCGGCGGCACCCAGATACGCAGTATTTT.

The CDR3 region has the DNA TGTGCCAGCCGACTCTACGAGCAGTACTTC. Protein product: CASRLYEQYF. The rearrangement joins TRBV27 to TRBJ2-7; unclear D gene. The CDR3 is 10 amino acids. Germline values: CDR1 MNHEY, CDR2 SMNVEV (reference sequence). V was trimmed by 8 bases and J by 3 bases, leaving 5 bases between them.

The chain employs TRBV10-3 and TRBJ1-2; 7 bases align to TRBD1. Germline loops: CDR1 ENHRY, CDR2 SYGVKD. The CDR3 contains 13 residues. V shed 4 bases, J shed 4 bases, and the junction held 3 bases outside the gene matches. CDR3: CAISGTGIYGYTF. DNA of the CDR3: TGTGCCATCAGTGGGACAGGAATCTATGGCTACACCTTC.

CDR3 amino acids: CASSYSTDTYEQYF. The CDR3 nucleotides are TGTGCCAGCAGTTATTCAACAGATACCTACGAGCAGTACTTC. The rearrangement joins TRBV27 to TRBJ2-7, with D uncertain. CDR1 is MNHEY, CDR2 SMNVEV, per germline (reference sequence). V was shortened by 4 bases and J by 2 bases, with 12 bases between the two germline ends. This CDR3 is built from 14 residues.

This clone showed up just once. J is TRBJ2-1 and V is TRBV11-2, with 9 bases matching TRBD2. Per germline, CDR1 SGHAT and CDR2 FQNNGV. The CDR3 consists of 16 residues. Trimming took 1 base from V and 4 from J; bases not matched to a gene: 5. The CDR3 sequence: CASSLGGLAGYNEQFF. CDR3 nucleotides: TGTGCCAGCAGCTTAGGGGGGCTAGCGGGGTACAATGAGCAGTTCTTC.

The chain uses TRBV7-9 and TRBJ1-2; a possible D gene is TRBD1 (5 bases). Trimming stripped 5 bases from V and 4 bases from J, with 14 bases between. CDR1 is SEHNR, CDR2 FQNEAQ, per germline (reference sequence). This CDR3 comprises 14 residues. CDR3 in DNA: TGTGCCAGCAGCCATGTCGCAGGGTTCTATGGCTACACCTTC. This sequence encodes CASSHVAGFYGYTF.

V usage is TRBV27 and J usage is TRBJ1-5, with D uncertain. The germline CDR1 and CDR2 sequences are MNHEY and SMNVEV (reference sequence). The CDR3 loop spans 15 amino acids. V lost 5 bases to trimming and J lost 8 bases, with 19 bases between them. CDR3: CASSPFGGKIKPQHF. For the CDR3, the DNA is TGTGCCAGCAGTCCCTTCGGCGGAAAGATCAAGCCCCAGCATTTT.

This clone is deemed medium-sized. The V and J genes are TRBV7-9 and TRBJ2-7; 7 bases fit TRBD1. V gave up 5 bases and J gave up 3 bases; unmatched junction bases: 7. This CDR3 contains 14 residues. Germline lookup yields CDR1 SEHNR and CDR2 FQNEAQ (reference sequence). CDR3 amino acids: CASSPNTGDYEQYF. Here the CDR3 DNA reads TGTGCCAGCAGCCCGAACACAGGGGACTACGAGCAGTACTTC.

The CDR3 spells CASSLRTSGAGETQYF. The CDR3 region has the DNA TGTGCCAGCAGCTTACGGACTAGCGGGGCGGGGGAGACCCAGTACTTC. V is TRBV7-2 and J is TRBJ2-5; 12 bases align to TRBD2. Trimming removed 2 bases from V and 5 bases from J; junction bases left unmatched: 6. The CDR3 consists of 16 residues. CDR1 and CDR2 from the germline V gene are SGHTA and FQGNSA.

The V call is TRBV11-1, the J call TRBJ2-1, with TRBD2 as a possible D gene (5 bases). The germline V gene has CDR1 SGHAT and CDR2 FQDESV (reference sequence). The CDR3 is 15 residues long. Deletions cut 5 bases from V and 3 bases from J, with 14 bases between. CDR3 residues: CASSPRGLVYNEQFF. CDR3 coding DNA: TGTGCCAGCAGCCCACGTGGACTGGTCTACAATGAGCAGTTCTTC.

The chain joins TRBV7-9 to TRBJ2-3; TRBD1 matches 8 bases. V lost 6 bases and J lost 5; bases outside the gene matches: 10. This CDR3 is built from 15 residues. Looked up from germline, CDR1 is SEHNR and CDR2 is FQNEAQ (reference sequence). Here the CDR3 reads CASRNAGTGRDTQYF. The CDR3 nucleotides read TGTGCCAGCAGAAACGCCGGGACAGGCAGAGATACGCAGTATTTT.

The chain employs TRBV6-1 and TRBJ1-4; possible D gene TRBD1, 6 bases. Deletions cut 1 base from V and 8 bases from J, with 14 bases between. The CDR3 is made up of 15 amino acids. Per the germline V gene, CDR1 is MNHNS and CDR2 is SASEGT. Here the CDR3 reads CASSEVMAGEEKLFF. CDR3 coding DNA: TGTGCCAGCAGTGAAGTTATGGCAGGGGAGGAAAAACTGTTTTTT.

The chain carries TRBV4-1 and TRBJ2-3; 8 nucleotides line up with TRBD2. The CDR3 length is 15 residues. V shed 5 bases and J 1 base; nucleotides not matched to a gene: 5. In germline, CDR1 is MGHRA, CDR2 YSYEKL. For the CDR3, the DNA is TGCGCCAGCAGCTTCGGGGGGGATGGCACAGATACGCAGTATTTT. Residues: CASSFGGDGTDTQYF.

The V gene is TRBV7-2, the J gene TRBJ1-2; 8 bases are shared with TRBD1. V dropped 5 bases and J dropped 8; count of bases not matched to a gene: 7. The CDR3 has 13 residues. CDR1 and CDR2 from the germline V gene are SGHTA and FQGNSA. The CDR3 DNA reads as TGTGCCAGCAGCCCGGGACAGGACCAGGGCTACACCTTC. Its translation is CASSPGQDQGYTF.

CDR3 in amino acids: CASSYRPQADTQYF. DNA for the CDR3: TGTGCCAGCAGTTACAGGCCCCAGGCAGATACGCAGTATTTT. This chain joins TRBV6-5 and TRBJ2-3; no clear D gene. The CDR3 is made up of 14 amino acids. Germline-derived CDR1 and CDR2 are MNHEY and SVGAGI. V was cut by 2 bases and J by 4 bases, with 10 bases left in between.

The chain combines TRBV7-3 with TRBJ1-3; the D is unclear. The CDR3 covers 16 residues. Germline loops: CDR1 SGHTA, CDR2 FQGTGA. Deletions cut 5 bases from V and 0 bases from J, with 14 bases between. CDR3 region: CASSPTPDHSGNTIYF. CDR3 sequence (DNA): TGTGCCAGCAGCCCGACTCCAGATCACTCTGGAAACACCATATATTTT.

The chain couples TRBV6-4 to TRBJ2-1; the D gene is possibly TRBD2 (5 bases). The CDR3 extends over 17 amino acids. Trimming left V 7 bases short and J 0 bases short, with 19 bases between. Germline V gene sequence: CDR1 MRHNA, CDR2 SNTAGT. CDR3 DNA: TGTGCCAGCAATGATCTGGACTCCTATAGCTCCTACAATGAGCAGTTCTTC. It yields the protein CASNDLDSYSSYNEQFF.

This rearrangement joins TRBV27 to TRBJ2-2, with 10 bases fitting TRBD2. The CDR3 runs to 15 residues. V was pared by 7 bases and J by 3 bases, with 5 bases of the junction left unmatched. Germline V gene data show CDR1 as MNHEY and CDR2 as SMNVEV (reference sequence). CDR3: CASIGSGRDTGELFF. DNA of the CDR3: TGTGCCAGCATAGGAAGCGGGAGGGACACCGGGGAGCTGTTTTTT.